This T cell receptor beta chain was sequenced during a study of spatial heterogeneity in lung cancer. Overall study: There were consistently more beta-chain sequences detected than alpha-chain sequences. Findings and caveats of the study: Blood carried ubiquitous expanded tumor TCRs more at resection than follow-up.

Germline loops: CDR1 SGHAT, CDR2 FQNNGV. This CDR3 has 14 residues. With V trimmed by 1 base and J by 8 bases, 3 bases remained unmatched. The table lists this clonotype with many counts. Its antigen remains unidentified. Each TCR cDNA molecule carried a unique molecular identifier. TCRdb ran MiXCR on the 5' RACE reads and lists one entry per CDR3 protein. Of under 30,000 distinct CDR3 sequences in the sample, 4% to 5% were seen once. Time point described: sample taken at primary tumor resection. Whole RNA, isolated from tumor, nontumor lung or frozen PBMC, was sequenced without prior sorting. The donors comprised some 78 untreated early-stage non-small cell lung cancer patients.

The input for sequencing was PBMCs, taken at surgery. The receptor's source is a male donor with early-stage non-small cell lung cancer. The chain links TRBV11-2 to TRBJ2-1; TRBD2 matches at 9 bases. CDR3 amino acids: CASSLGGGGYEQFF. CDR3 DNA sequence: TGTGCCAGCAGCTTAGGCGGGGGGGGTTATGAGCAGTTCTTC.